In its sample, the clone carrying this T cell receptor (beta chain) was seen a few times. The antigen is undetermined. Template switching, a step in the protocol, added a universal primer site, and cDNA carried unique molecular identifiers. From the 5' RACE reads, TCRdb called clonotypes with MiXCR, one entry per CDR3 protein. The table includes approximately 890,000 distinct CDR3 sequences, over 9% detected once. These data are taken from a study of identical twins. Broader study findings: These conclusions were based on statistical analysis (cross-sectional, not following the same donors).

Losses at the gene ends were 4 bases for V and 6 bases for J; bases not matched to a gene: 8. The CDR3 extends over 15 amino acids. Per the germline V gene, CDR1 is SGHTA and CDR2 is FQGTGA. Another study also made use of these data, one on yellow fever vaccine responses in identical twins. That work adds: Twins' vaccine T cell response reportedly seemed partly convergent, partly personalized.

The receptor was isolated from a woman aged 18-29 years in good health. V and J are TRBV7-3 and TRBJ2-1, with 8 bases aligning to TRBD2. Sequencing input: PBMCs. CDR3 amino acids: CASSSAPTSGNEQFF. The CDR3 DNA reads as TGTGCCAGCAGCTCCGCCCCCACTAGCGGCAATGAGCAGTTCTTC.